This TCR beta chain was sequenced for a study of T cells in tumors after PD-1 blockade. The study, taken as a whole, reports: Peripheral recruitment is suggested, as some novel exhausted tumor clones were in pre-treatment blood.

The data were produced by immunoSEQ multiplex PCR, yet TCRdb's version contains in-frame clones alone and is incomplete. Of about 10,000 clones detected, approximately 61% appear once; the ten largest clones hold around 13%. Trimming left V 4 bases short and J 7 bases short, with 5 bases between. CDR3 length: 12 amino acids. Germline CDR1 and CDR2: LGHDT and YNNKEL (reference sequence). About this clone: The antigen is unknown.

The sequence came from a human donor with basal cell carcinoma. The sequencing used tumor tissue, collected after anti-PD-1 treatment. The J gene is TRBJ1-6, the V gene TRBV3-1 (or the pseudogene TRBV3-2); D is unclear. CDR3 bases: TGTGCCAGCAGCCGGGTAAATTCACCCCTCCACTTT. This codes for CASSRVNSPLHF.